This T cell receptor (beta chain) came from a study of long-term antiretroviral therapy in people with HIV. This clone turned up a few times. Its specificity is unknown. Survey-level immunoSEQ v3.0 assays were run. Each sample aimed for about 35,000-50,000 sequenced T-cell genomes. Sequencing used immunoSEQ multiplex PCR; TCRdb keeps in-frame clones, though not all of them. The sample has about 39,000 clones, roughly 85% seen once. CDR1 and CDR2 (germline): SGHNT, YYREEE (reference sequence). The V end lost 0 bases, the J end lost 8 bases, and 15 bases lay between the germline ends. The CDR3 contains 16 residues. Whole-study results and caveats: Patients on ART gained diversity, which nonetheless stayed below transplant donor controls.

The rearrangement links TRBV5-4 to TRBJ1-6; no reliable D call. The TCR comes from a woman aged 50 to 60 with HIV. The sample in question was unsorted PBMCs, obtained 3.1 years after starting antiretroviral therapy. CDR3 region: CASSLEGRPGDSPLHF. The CDR3 nucleotides are TGTGCCAGCAGCTTGGAAGGGCGCCCCGGGGATTCACCCCTCCACTTT. The whole variable domain, remainder taken from reference TRBV5-4 and TRBJ1-6, is ETGVTQSPTHLIKTRGQQVTLRCSSQSGHNTVSWYQQALGQGPQFIFQYYREEENGRGNFPPRFSGLQFPNYSSELNVNALELDDSALYLCASSLEGRPGDSPLHFGNGTRLTVT.